The rows below give T cell receptor beta chains drawn from one sample of a study of T cell changes during pregnancy in multiple sclerosis. The method was immunoSEQ multiplex PCR; TCRdb's version includes in-frame clones alone and lacks a portion of them. This table has around 42,000 clones, approximately 89% appearing once. The sequencing here drew on peripheral blood, taken in the first trimester of pregnancy. These receptors were obtained from a female donor in good health, enrolled as a control in a pregnancy study. The CDR3 runs from the conserved cysteine through the conserved F or W. A D gene is named only where the DNA matches it firmly. Expanded clones are given a class, and other clones once, few, many or no size at all.

V gene	D gene	clone size	J gene	CDR3 DNA	CDR3 protein
TRBV27	NA	NA	TRBJ1-1	TGTGCCAGCAGTTTATCGAGGAAAAACACTGAAGCTTTCTTT	CASSLSRKNTEAFF
TRBV4-1	NA	NA	TRBJ1-5	TGCGCCAGCAGCCATAAAGGAGGGATTCAGCCCCAGCATTTT	CASSHKGGIQPQHF
TRBV6-1	NA	NA	TRBJ1-5	TGTGCCAGCACGGGGGAGGGAACCGGTTTGTTACCCCAGCATTTT	CASTGEGTGLLPQHF
TRBV28	TRBD1	NA	TRBJ2-7	TGTGCCAGCAGTCTCTGGGGACAGGGGGCTGTCGAGCAGTACTTC	CASSLWGQGAVEQYF
TRBV4-1	NA	NA	TRBJ2-7	TGCGCCAGCAGCCCAGGAAGGGGGGGCTCCTACGAGCAGTACTTC	CASSPGRGGSYEQYF
TRBV27	TRBD2	NA	TRBJ2-1	TGTGCCAGCAGTTTGCAGGCCCGGGGCGGGGGGCCTTACAATGAGCAGTTCTTC	CASSLQARGGGPYNEQFF
TRBV27	NA	once	TRBJ2-3	TGTGCCAGCAAGAGGAGCACAGATACGCAGTATTTT	CASKRSTDTQYF
TRBV7-9	NA	NA	TRBJ2-7	TGTGCCAGCACCCCGCGCGATAGCTCCTACGAGCAGTACTTC	CASTPRDSSYEQYF
TRBV5-6	TRBD1	NA	TRBJ1-5	TGTGCCAGCAGCTTTCGACAGGGGGCGTCCGGTCAGCCCCAGCATTTT	CASSFRQGASGQPQHF
TRBV30	NA	NA	TRBJ1-3	TGTGCCTGGAGCACAGGGATCTCTGGAAACACCATATATTTT	CAWSTGISGNTIYF
TRBV19	NA	once	TRBJ1-4	TGTGCCAGTAGTATAGGCGGCCAAACTAATGAAAAACTGTTTTTT	CASSIGGQTNEKLFF
TRBV15	TRBD1	NA	TRBJ2-2	TGTGCCACCAGCAGAGATCGGGGACAGGCGAACACCGGGGAGCTGTTTTTT	CATSRDRGQANTGELFF
TRBV19	TRBD1	few	TRBJ1-5	TGTGCCAGTAGTGGGGGGGGACAGGGGGAGCCCCAGCATTTT	CASSGGGQGEPQHF
TRBV11-2	TRBD2	once	TRBJ2-7	TGTGCCAGCAGTGGAGGGACTAGGGGGGGCGGGGAGCAGTACTTC	CASSGGTRGGGEQYF
TRBV6-5	NA	few	TRBJ1-1	TGTGCCAGCAGTTCTCCGGTGAACACTGAAGCTTTCTTT	CASSSPVNTEAFF
TRBV9	NA	NA	TRBJ2-3	TGTGCCAGCAGCGTAGCGGGGTCGAAGGTAGATACGCAGTATTTT	CASSVAGSKVDTQYF
TRBV19	NA	once	TRBJ1-6	TGTGCCAGTAGTAGTGGGCTTAGTAATTCACCCCTCCACTTT	CASSSGLSNSPLHF
TRBV10-3	NA	NA	TRBJ1-3	TGTGCCATCAGTGACACCCGGTCTGGAAACACCATATATTTT	CAISDTRSGNTIYF
TRBV5-1	TRBD1	NA	TRBJ1-2	TGCGCCAGCAGCGCGTTGGGACAGGGGAACTATGGCTACACCTTC	CASSALGQGNYGYTF
TRBV7-9	TRBD1	NA	TRBJ2-3	TGTGCCATCAGGGGACAGGGGGCAGATACGCAGTATTTT	CAIRGQGADTQYF
TRBV7-3	TRBD2	NA	TRBJ2-1	TGTGCCAGCAGTTTTCCTCTTTTGGATAGCGGGAGGTACAATGAGCAGTTCTTC	CASSFPLLDSGRYNEQFF
TRBV6-1	TRBD1	NA	TRBJ1-1	TGTGCCAGCAGTGAACAACCGGGACAGGGAACTGAAGCTTTCTTT	CASSEQPGQGTEAFF
TRBV6-5	TRBD1	NA	TRBJ2-7	TGTGCCTCCAAGGGGACAGCTTACTGCGAGCAGTACTTC	CASKGTAYCEQYF
TRBV27	NA	NA	TRBJ1-5	TGTGCCAGCAGTTACGGGGGAAGGGACCAGCCCCAGCATTTT	CASSYGGRDQPQHF
TRBV6-4	TRBD2	NA	TRBJ2-1	TGTGCCAGCAGGGGACTAGCGGGTGAGCAGTTCTTC	CASRGLAGEQFF
TRBV15	NA	few	TRBJ2-7	TGTGCCACCAGCAGAGATAGGAGGGCGGGGGAGCAGTACTTC	CATSRDRRAGEQYF
TRBV28	TRBD2	NA	TRBJ2-2	TGTGCCAGCAGTTTTTACACTAGCGGGAGCACCGGGGAGCTGTTTTTT	CASSFYTSGSTGELFF
TRBV7-2	TRBD1	NA	TRBJ1-5	TGTGCCAGCAGCTCACTGACAGGGGGCAGGCAGCCCCAGCATTTT	CASSSLTGGRQPQHF
TRBV7-2	TRBD1	NA	TRBJ1-2	TGTGCCAGCAGCTCGGGACAGGGCGTAGGCGGCTACACCTTC	CASSSGQGVGGYTF
TRBV5-1	TRBD1	NA	TRBJ2-1	TGCGCCAGCAGCCCTGGGGACAGGTTGTCGCATGAGCAGTTCTTC	CASSPGDRLSHEQFF
TRBV5-6	NA	NA	TRBJ1-1	TGTGCCAGCAGCCTGGGCAGTTCCACTTACTTTGGAGAGTCTGAAGCTTTCTTT	CASSLGSSTYFGESEAFF
TRBV9	TRBD1	NA	TRBJ1-1	TGTGCCAGCAGCGCCGGACAGGGTAATTGGGACACTGAAGCTTTCTTT	CASSAGQGNWDTEAFF
TRBV18	TRBD1	medium-sized	TRBJ1-3	TGTGCCAGCTCACGGGACAGGCCGCCCTCTGGAAACACCATATATTTT	CASSRDRPPSGNTIYF
TRBV2	NA	NA	TRBJ2-7	TGTGCCAGCAGTGTGTTCAGGGGAGCCCCCTACGAGCAGTACTTC	CASSVFRGAPYEQYF
TRBV6-5	NA	NA	TRBJ1-1	TGTGCCAGCAGTGGTCCAGGGGCAGTCCCTGAAGCTTTCTTT	CASSGPGAVPEAFF
TRBV6-4	TRBD2	NA	TRBJ2-3	TGTGCCAGCAGTTACGGGACTAGCGGTTCAGATACGCAGTATTTT	CASSYGTSGSDTQYF
TRBV7-9	TRBD1	NA	TRBJ1-1	TGTGCCAGCAGCTTAGCGAGGGCAGGGGGCACTGAAGCTTTCTTT	CASSLARAGGTEAFF